The rows below give T cell receptor beta chains drawn from one sample of a study of T cell responses to AZD1222 COVID-19 vaccine. Produced via immunoSEQ multiplex PCR; TCRdb's table is partial and in-frame only. This sample has about 53,000 clones, with approximately 88% found just once. This specimen consisted of peripheral blood, obtained on day 0 of AZD1222 vaccination. These receptors came from an adult in good health. Both conserved end residues are part of each CDR3. The D gene is left open where the match is weak. The size entry is marked missing in some rows and otherwise reads once, few, many or a size class.

CDR3 DNA: TGCGCCAGCAGCTGGGGGACAGGGACCACCGGGGAGCTGTTTTTT; CDR3 protein: CASSWGTGTTGELFF; V gene: TRBV5-1; clone size: .; D gene: TRBD1; J gene: TRBJ2-2
CDR3 DNA: TGTGCCAGCAGTTATGCTAGCGGGTCCCCCGGGGAGCTGTTTTTT; CDR3 protein: CASSYASGSPGELFF; V gene: TRBV6-2/TRBV6-3; clone size: .; D gene: TRBD2; J gene: TRBJ2-2
CDR3 DNA: TGCGCCAGCAGCCGAGGGGACACAGGCTATGGCTACACCTTC; CDR3 protein: CASSRGDTGYGYTF; V gene: TRBV5-1; clone size: .; D gene: .; J gene: TRBJ1-2
CDR3 DNA: TGTGCCAGCAGCTTAGCGGACCTTGCGGAGAACACTGAAGCTTTCTTT; CDR3 protein: CASSLADLAENTEAFF; V gene: TRBV7-8; clone size: .; D gene: .; J gene: TRBJ1-1
CDR3 DNA: TGCGCCAGCAGCCAAGGCGGGGTAGCGTCATCCTACGAGCAGTACTTC; CDR3 protein: CASSQGGVASSYEQYF; V gene: TRBV4-3; clone size: once; D gene: .; J gene: TRBJ2-7
CDR3 DNA: TGTGCCAGCAGTGAATTGGGACAGGGCTATAGCTACACCTTC; CDR3 protein: CASSELGQGYSYTF; V gene: TRBV6-1; clone size: .; D gene: TRBD1; J gene: TRBJ1-2
CDR3 DNA: TGTGCCAGCAGCGCCGGAACTTTGAACACTGAAGCTTTCTTT; CDR3 protein: CASSAGTLNTEAFF; V gene: TRBV9; clone size: few; D gene: .; J gene: TRBJ1-1
CDR3 DNA: TGTGCCAGCAGTGACGGTGCGAGCAACTCCGAGCAGTACTTC; CDR3 protein: CASSDGASNSEQYF; V gene: TRBV6-4; clone size: .; D gene: .; J gene: TRBJ2-7
CDR3 DNA: TGTGCCAGCACCCAGGACCGCTACCCCTCTGGAAACACCATATATTTT; CDR3 protein: CASTQDRYPSGNTIYF; V gene: TRBV7-8; clone size: .; D gene: .; J gene: TRBJ1-3
CDR3 DNA: TGCGCCAGCAGCCAAGACCTAGCAGCCACAGATACGCAGTATTTT; CDR3 protein: CASSQDLAATDTQYF; V gene: TRBV4-3; clone size: .; D gene: .; J gene: TRBJ2-3
CDR3 DNA: TGTGCCAGCAGCAACCCTGCCTCCGAGACCCAGTACTTC; CDR3 protein: CASSNPASETQYF; V gene: TRBV5-6; clone size: once; D gene: .; J gene: TRBJ2-5
CDR3 DNA: TGTGCCAGCAGCTCCGATGAAAAACTGTTTTTT; CDR3 protein: CASSSDEKLFF; V gene: TRBV11-2; clone size: .; D gene: .; J gene: TRBJ1-4
CDR3 DNA: TGTGCCACCAGCTTTGTGGACAGGAACACCGGGGAGCTGTTTTTT; CDR3 protein: CATSFVDRNTGELFF; V gene: TRBV15; clone size: .; D gene: .; J gene: TRBJ2-2
CDR3 DNA: TGTGCCAGCAGCCCACTGGGCCACGAGCAGTACTTC; CDR3 protein: CASSPLGHEQYF; V gene: TRBV3-1/TRBV3-2; clone size: .; D gene: .; J gene: TRBJ2-7
CDR3 DNA: TGTGCCAGCAGTACACAGGGTACCGGGTCACCCCTCCACTTT; CDR3 protein: CASSTQGTGSPLHF; V gene: TRBV2; clone size: .; D gene: .; J gene: TRBJ1-6
CDR3 DNA: TGTGCCAGCAGCCAGGGACTAGCGGAATACAATGAGCAGTTCTTC; CDR3 protein: CASSQGLAEYNEQFF; V gene: TRBV7-3; clone size: .; D gene: TRBD2; J gene: TRBJ2-1
CDR3 DNA: TGTGCCAGCAGTTACGGGGGGGACAGGGGAAACACCATATATTTT; CDR3 protein: CASSYGGDRGNTIYF; V gene: TRBV6-5; clone size: few; D gene: TRBD1; J gene: TRBJ1-3
CDR3 DNA: TGTGCCACCAGTGACCCCGGGCCCGGGACTACTCACAATGAGCAGTTCTTC; CDR3 protein: CATSDPGPGTTHNEQFF; V gene: TRBV24-1; clone size: .; D gene: TRBD2; J gene: TRBJ2-1
CDR3 DNA: TGTGGTACGAGCGGGAGAGACTACGAGCAGTACTTC; CDR3 protein: CGTSGRDYEQYF; V gene: TRBV19; clone size: few; D gene: TRBD2; J gene: TRBJ2-7
CDR3 DNA: TGTGCCAGCTCACCCATGACAGGGGATAATAACTATGGCTACACCTTC; CDR3 protein: CASSPMTGDNNYGYTF; V gene: TRBV18; clone size: .; D gene: TRBD1; J gene: TRBJ1-2
CDR3 DNA: TGTGCCAGCAGCGTAGCTGACAGGGAAAAACTGTTTTTT; CDR3 protein: CASSVADREKLFF; V gene: TRBV9; clone size: .; D gene: .; J gene: TRBJ1-4
CDR3 DNA: TGTGCCAGCAGCCAGCGGGACAGGGCATCTTACGAGCAGTACTTC; CDR3 protein: CASSQRDRASYEQYF; V gene: TRBV3-1/TRBV3-2; clone size: .; D gene: TRBD1; J gene: TRBJ2-7
CDR3 DNA: TGTGCCAGCAGCCGCTGGACCCGGACCCCTCTCAGGAACACCATATATTTT; CDR3 protein: CASSRWTRTPLRNTIYF; V gene: TRBV3-1/TRBV3-2; clone size: .; D gene: .; J gene: TRBJ1-3
CDR3 DNA: TGTGCCACCAGCCCCCTGACAGCAGGCCCCTACGAGCAGTACTTC; CDR3 protein: CATSPLTAGPYEQYF; V gene: TRBV24-1; clone size: .; D gene: .; J gene: TRBJ2-7
CDR3 DNA: TGTGCCAGCAGTGACACTTATAATTCACCCCTCCACTTT; CDR3 protein: CASSDTYNSPLHF; V gene: TRBV12-3/TRBV12-4; clone size: once; D gene: .; J gene: TRBJ1-6
CDR3 DNA: TGTGCCATCACCACCGGCCCAAGGGACGAGCAGTACTTC; CDR3 protein: CAITTGPRDEQYF; V gene: TRBV10-3; clone size: .; D gene: .; J gene: TRBJ2-7
CDR3 DNA: TGTGCCAGCACCGTTAGGGAGTGGTCCTATAGCAATCAGCCCCAGCATTTT; CDR3 protein: CASTVREWSYSNQPQHF; V gene: TRBV6-4; clone size: .; D gene: .; J gene: TRBJ1-5
CDR3 DNA: TGTGCCAGCAAAACTACAGGGGGCCTTGGCTACACCTTC; CDR3 protein: CASKTTGGLGYTF; V gene: TRBV5-6; clone size: .; D gene: TRBD1; J gene: TRBJ1-2
CDR3 DNA: TGTGCTAGTGGTTTCTCCTTGACTAGCGGGAGTTGGGATGAGCAGTTCTTC; CDR3 protein: CASGFSLTSGSWDEQFF; V gene: TRBV12-5; clone size: .; D gene: TRBD2; J gene: TRBJ2-1
CDR3 DNA: TGTGCCAGCTCACCATGGGGCGGTGGCTACACCTTC; CDR3 protein: CASSPWGGGYTF; V gene: TRBV18; clone size: .; D gene: .; J gene: TRBJ1-2
CDR3 DNA: TGTGCCAGCAGGTTTACAGGGTCCGGAAACACCATATATTTT; CDR3 protein: CASRFTGSGNTIYF; V gene: TRBV11-3; clone size: .; D gene: .; J gene: TRBJ1-3
CDR3 DNA: TGTGCCAGCAGCTTAGATAGCGGCGAGCAGTTCTTC; CDR3 protein: CASSLDSGEQFF; V gene: TRBV7-7; clone size: few; D gene: .; J gene: TRBJ2-1
CDR3 DNA: TGTGCCAGCAGTGACTCGATAGCGGGGGGTTACAATGAGCAGTTCTTC; CDR3 protein: CASSDSIAGGYNEQFF; V gene: TRBV6-4; clone size: medium-sized; D gene: TRBD2; J gene: TRBJ2-1
CDR3 DNA: TGTGCCAGCAGTTCCGGACAGGGGAACTATGGCTACACCTTC; CDR3 protein: CASSSGQGNYGYTF; V gene: TRBV13; clone size: few; D gene: TRBD1; J gene: TRBJ1-2
CDR3 DNA: TGCGCCAGCAGCTTGTTCCAGGGGGCTCATGGCTACACCTTC; CDR3 protein: CASSLFQGAHGYTF; V gene: TRBV5-1; clone size: .; D gene: TRBD1; J gene: TRBJ1-2
CDR3 DNA: TGCGCCAGCAGGACTTCGGGGGGCAATGAAAAACTGTTTTTT; CDR3 protein: CASRTSGGNEKLFF; V gene: TRBV5-1; clone size: few; D gene: .; J gene: TRBJ1-4
CDR3 DNA: TGTGCCAGCAGCCCAGGGGGCGGTAACTACGAGCAGTACTTC; CDR3 protein: CASSPGGGNYEQYF; V gene: TRBV11-2; clone size: .; D gene: TRBD1; J gene: TRBJ2-7
CDR3 DNA: TGTGCCAGCACCCCCCGGGGGCGGGAGGAATCCTACGAGCAGTACTTC; CDR3 protein: CASTPRGREESYEQYF; V gene: TRBV7-9; clone size: once; D gene: TRBD2; J gene: TRBJ2-7
CDR3 DNA: TGCGCCAGCAGGAAACGCTTTCCGGGGGGGATAAACACTGAAGCTTTCTTT; CDR3 protein: CASRKRFPGGINTEAFF; V gene: TRBV5-1; clone size: .; D gene: .; J gene: TRBJ1-1
CDR3 DNA: TGTGCCAGCAGCTTATATCGGGAGGCCTACAATGAGCAGTTCTTC; CDR3 protein: CASSLYREAYNEQFF; V gene: TRBV7-2; clone size: .; D gene: TRBD2; J gene: TRBJ2-1
CDR3 DNA: TGTGCCAGTAGTCCCCCGGGACGGAACAATCAGCCCCAGCATTTT; CDR3 protein: CASSPPGRNNQPQHF; V gene: TRBV19; clone size: .; D gene: .; J gene: TRBJ1-5
CDR3 DNA: TGTGCCAGCAGTTACACGTACCAAGAGACCCAGTACTTC; CDR3 protein: CASSYTYQETQYF; V gene: TRBV6-5; clone size: .; D gene: .; J gene: TRBJ2-5
CDR3 DNA: TGTGCCAGCAGCCTTACAGGACGCTATTCCTACGAGCAGTACTTC; CDR3 protein: CASSLTGRYSYEQYF; V gene: TRBV27; clone size: .; D gene: .; J gene: TRBJ2-7
CDR3 DNA: TGTGCCAGCAGCCAAGAATTGGGGTTGAACACTGAAGCTTTCTTT; CDR3 protein: CASSQELGLNTEAFF; V gene: TRBV4-2; clone size: .; D gene: .; J gene: TRBJ1-1
CDR3 DNA: TGTGCCAGTAGTATAGGGGCGGGCACTGAAGCTTTCTTT; CDR3 protein: CASSIGAGTEAFF; V gene: TRBV19; clone size: .; D gene: .; J gene: TRBJ1-1
CDR3 DNA: TGTGCCAGCAGCCAAGCTCCCCTCTCCTACGAGCAGTACTTC; CDR3 protein: CASSQAPLSYEQYF; V gene: TRBV4-2; clone size: few; D gene: .; J gene: TRBJ2-7
CDR3 DNA: TGTGCCAGTACCCCTCAAGGCTCACGCTCTGGAAACACCATATATTTT; CDR3 protein: CASTPQGSRSGNTIYF; V gene: TRBV19; clone size: once; D gene: .; J gene: TRBJ1-3
CDR3 DNA: TGTGCCACCAGTAAGGCTCTAGGGATTCAATACGAGCAGTACTTC; CDR3 protein: CATSKALGIQYEQYF; V gene: TRBV15; clone size: few; D gene: .; J gene: TRBJ2-7
CDR3 DNA: TGTGCCAGTAGTATCGGCTTGGCCGGGACAGGGGAGCATTTT; CDR3 protein: CASSIGLAGTGEHF; V gene: TRBV19; clone size: once; D gene: TRBD1; J gene: TRBJ1-5
CDR3 DNA: TGCGCCAGCAGCCAAGATGGGGGACAGGGGATCGTTTCCCCCGGGGAGCTGTTTTTT; CDR3 protein: CASSQDGGQGIVSPGELFF; V gene: TRBV4-1; clone size: once; D gene: TRBD1; J gene: TRBJ2-2
CDR3 DNA: TGTGCCAGCAGCTTGTCCCCTACTAGCACAGATACGCAGTATTTT; CDR3 protein: CASSLSPTSTDTQYF; V gene: TRBV7-9; clone size: once; D gene: .; J gene: TRBJ2-3
CDR3 DNA: TGTGCCAGCAGCCGAGAGACAGGGGCCTACGAGCAGTACTTC; CDR3 protein: CASSRETGAYEQYF; V gene: TRBV2; clone size: .; D gene: TRBD1; J gene: TRBJ2-7
CDR3 DNA: TGTGCCAGCAGTGAGGACAGGGCTTCAGGAAACACCATATATTTT; CDR3 protein: CASSEDRASGNTIYF; V gene: TRBV6-4; clone size: .; D gene: TRBD1; J gene: TRBJ1-3
CDR3 DNA: TGCAGCGTTAAGGACAGGGAGGCTAATGAAAAACTGTTTTTT; CDR3 protein: CSVKDREANEKLFF; V gene: TRBV29-1; clone size: once; D gene: TRBD1; J gene: TRBJ1-4